This TCR beta chain was recovered during a study of shared clonotypes between healthy human individuals. Produced via immunoSEQ multiplex PCR; TCRdb's table is partial and in-frame only. The table has some 530,000 clones, 81% seen once. CDR1 is MNHNS and CDR2 is SASEGT in the germline V gene. The CDR3 sequence is 15 residues long. With 1 base removed from V and 3 bases from J, the gap between germline ends came to 10 bases. The chain recombines TRBV6-1 with TRBJ1-5; TRBD1 might be the D (6 bases). Sequencing input: PBMCs. The clonotype was recovered from a woman aged 35 to 49 in good health. Some clones in this sample may be carry-over from other donors' samples. The CDR3 loop reads CASSEGGAFNQPQHF. DNA of the CDR3: TGTGCCAGCAGTGAAGGGGGGGCCTTCAATCAGCCCCAGCATTTT.